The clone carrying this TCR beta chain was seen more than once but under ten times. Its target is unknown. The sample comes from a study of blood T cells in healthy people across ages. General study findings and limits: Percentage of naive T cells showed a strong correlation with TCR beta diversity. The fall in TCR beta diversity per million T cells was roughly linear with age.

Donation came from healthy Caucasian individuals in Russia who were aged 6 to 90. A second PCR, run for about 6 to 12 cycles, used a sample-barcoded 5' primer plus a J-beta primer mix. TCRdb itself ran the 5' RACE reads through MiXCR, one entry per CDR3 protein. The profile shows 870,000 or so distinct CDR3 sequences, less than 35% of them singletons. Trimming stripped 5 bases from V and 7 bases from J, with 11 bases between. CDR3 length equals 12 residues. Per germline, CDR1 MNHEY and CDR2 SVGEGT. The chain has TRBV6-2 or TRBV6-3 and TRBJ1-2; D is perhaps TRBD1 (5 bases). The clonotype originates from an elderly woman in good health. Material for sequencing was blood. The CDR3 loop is CASSDSLRGYTF. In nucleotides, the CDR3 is TGTGCCAGCAGTGACAGCTTACGTGGCTACACCTTC.